The 10 T cell receptor beta chains in this list originate from one sample, sequenced in a study of T cells in tumors after PD-1 blockade. TCRdb's copy holds only in-frame clones and misses some; the assay was immunoSEQ multiplex PCR. In the table there are 34,000 or so clones, roughly two thirds of which are singletons. The source material was PBMCs, sampled after anti-PD-1 treatment. Source of these receptors: a human donor with basal cell carcinoma.

This clone was seen only a few times. The rearrangement uses TRBV2 and TRBJ2-3; 7 bases line up with TRBD1. V trimming: 10 bases; J trimming: 1 base; junction bases outside the gene matches: 8. CDR3 size: 14 residues. CDR1 and CDR2 (germline): SNHLY, FYNNEI. The CDR3 sequence is CAISKGAGTDTQYF. CDR3 sequence (DNA): TGTGCCATCTCCAAGGGGGCGGGCACAGATACGCAGTATTTT.

This rearrangement joins TRBV11-3 to TRBJ1-1; no firm D call. Germline CDR1 is SGHNT and CDR2 is YENEEA. This CDR3 is 13 amino acids long. Trimming removed 6 bases from V and 0 bases from J, with 8 bases in between. CDR3 nucleotides: TGTGCCAGCAGTCTTACGGTGAACACTGAAGCTTTCTTT. Amino acid sequence: CASSLTVNTEAFF. Full variable domain (outside the CDR3, taken from reference TRBV11-3 and TRBJ1-1): EAGVVQSPRYKIIEKKQPVAFWCNPISGHNTLYWYLQNLGQGPELLIRYENEEAVDDSQLPKDRFSAERLKGVDSTLKIQPAELGDSAVYLCASSLTVNTEAFFGQGTRLTVV.

V usage is TRBV7-2 and J usage is TRBJ2-3, with D possibly TRBD2 on 5 matching bases. The CDR3 spans 15 residues. Looked up from germline, CDR1 is SGHTA and CDR2 is FQGNSA. V was clipped by 2 bases and J by 2 bases, with 11 bases between them. CDR3 residues: CASSLRELYTDTQYF. The CDR3, as DNA: TGTGCCAGCAGCTTACGGGAACTCTACACAGATACGCAGTATTTT.

Only one count was recorded for this clone. CDR3: CSGGDLNQPQHF. In nucleotides, the CDR3 is TGCAGCGGGGGGGACCTAAATCAGCCCCAGCATTTT. This chain links TRBV29-1 with TRBJ1-5; weak D call: TRBD1 (5 bases). Trimming took 7 bases from V and 4 from J, leaving 11 bases between them. The germline CDR1 and CDR2 sequences are SQVTM and ANQGSEA. This CDR3 region has 12 residues. The full variable domain, with the rest looked up from reference TRBV29-1 and TRBJ1-5, is SAVISQKPSRDICQRGTSLTIQCQVDSQVTMMFWYRQQPGQSLTLIATANQGSEATYESGFVIDKFPISRPNLTFSTLTVSNMSPEDSSIYLCSGGDLNQPQHFGDGTRLSIL.

The chain joins TRBV30 to TRBJ1-2; TRBD1 matches 7 bases. There are 14 residues in the CDR3. V shed 4 bases, J shed 4 bases, and the junction held 9 bases outside the gene matches. The germline V gene encodes CDR1 GTSNPN and CDR2 SVGIG (reference sequence). The CDR3 DNA reads TGTGCCTGGACCTACCAGGGACAGTTCTATGGCTACACCTTC. Residues: CAWTYQGQFYGYTF.

This clone has only one observation. The chain carries TRBV2 and TRBJ2-3; 13 positions agree with TRBD2. J lost 8 bases, V lost 7 bases, and 6 bases had no gene match. Germline V gives CDR1 SNHLY, CDR2 FYNNEI. The CDR3 is 14 residues long. The CDR3 DNA reads TGTGCCAGCACTGGACTAGCGGGGGCGGGTACGCAGTATTTT. This translates into CASTGLAGAGTQYF.

The chain combines TRBV3-1 (or the pseudogene TRBV3-2) with TRBJ1-6; a weak D match, TRBD1 (6 bases). Germline V gives CDR1 LGHDT, CDR2 YNNKEL (reference sequence). The CDR3 length is 13 residues. V shed 9 bases and J shed 4 bases, with 10 bases lying between them. The CDR3 bases are TGTGCCAGTACGACAGGTTATAATTCACCCCTCCACTTT. It encodes CASTTGYNSPLHF.

V gene TRBV2 combines with J gene TRBJ2-7, with 10 bases matching TRBD1. The CDR3 has 14 amino acids. With V trimmed by 6 bases and J by 2 bases, 4 bases remained unmatched. Germline V gene sequence: CDR1 SNHLY, CDR2 FYNNEI. The CDR3 bases are TGTGCCAGCAGGGGACAGGGGCGGCCCTACGAGCAGTACTTC. As protein: CASRGQGRPYEQYF.

The CDR3 protein is CASSENRGSRGYTF. The CDR3 coding sequence is TGTGCCAGCAGTGAGAATAGAGGGTCTAGAGGCTACACCTTC. This chain uses TRBV2 with TRBJ1-2; the D is unclear. Germline V gives CDR1 SNHLY, CDR2 FYNNEI. Deletions cut 3 bases from V and 8 bases from J, with 16 bases between. The CDR3 is 14 amino acids.

The chain is built from TRBV9 and TRBJ1-1, with 7 bases fitting TRBD1. The CDR3 extends over 13 amino acids. The trim removed 3 bases at V and 4 bases at J, leaving 3 bases unmatched. Looked up from germline, CDR1 is SGDLS and CDR2 is YYNGEE. In DNA form, the CDR3 reads TGTGCCAGCAGCGCCGGGACAGTCACTGAAGCTTTCTTT. This gives the protein CASSAGTVTEAFF. Full variable domain (outside the CDR3, taken from reference TRBV9 and TRBJ1-1): DSGVTQTPKHLITATGQRVTLRCSPRSGDLSVYWYQQSLDQGLQFLIQYYNGEERAKGNILERFSAQQFPDLHSELNLSSLELGDSALYFCASSAGTVTEAFFGQGTRLTVV.